The rows below give T cell receptor beta chains drawn from one sample of a study of cytomegalovirus exposure and HLA in healthy donors. Clones were sequenced by immunoSEQ multiplex PCR, and TCRdb holds only the in-frame ones, with some missing. The sample includes roughly 130,000 clones, roughly 90% seen only once; the top ten take less than 1.5%. The sample comprised PBMCs. Every receptor here comes from a man aged 25-40 years in good health and CMV-seronegative. The CDR3 runs from the conserved cysteine through the conserved F or W. Fields, in order: J gene, V gene, D gene, clone size, CDR3 protein, CDR3 DNA. A D gene is named only where the DNA matches it firmly. Not every row has a clone size; where given, it reads once, few, many or a size class.

>TRBJ1-1|TRBV28|NA|NA
CASSFSRNTEAFF
TGTGCCAGCAGTTTTAGCCGGAACACTGAAGCTTTCTTT
>TRBJ2-6|TRBV11-2|NA|NA
CASSSLLKTGFSGANVLTF
TGTGCCAGCAGCTCACTCCTTAAGACAGGATTCTCTGGGGCCAACGTCCTGACTTTC
>TRBJ1-6|TRBV18|NA|NA
CASSFAQPQDSPLHF
TGTGCCAGCTCGTTTGCCCAGCCCCAGGATTCACCCCTCCACTTT
>TRBJ2-7|TRBV9|NA|NA
CASSVGGVSGEIYEQYF
TGTGCCAGCAGCGTAGGGGGGGTTAGCGGAGAGATCTACGAGCAGTACTTC
>TRBJ1-2|TRBV6-5|NA|NA
CASSYRGANYGYTF
TGTGCCAGCAGTTACCGTGGAGCAAACTATGGCTACACCTTC
>TRBJ1-3|TRBV2|TRBD1|NA
CASSEIGTGVNTIYF
TGTGCCAGCAGTGAGATCGGGACAGGGGTGAACACCATATATTTT
>TRBJ2-1|TRBV6-4|TRBD1|NA
CASSDLRTGNNEQFF
TGTGCCAGCAGTGATTTACGGACAGGGAACAATGAGCAGTTCTTC
>TRBJ1-2|TRBV7-9|NA|NA
CASSLGHEYNYGYTF
TGTGCCAGCAGCTTGGGACACGAGTACAACTATGGCTACACCTTC
>TRBJ2-1|TRBV10-1|NA|once
CASSDRDKLYNEQFF
TGCGCCAGCAGTGACCGGGACAAGCTTTACAATGAGCAGTTCTTC
>TRBJ2-3|TRBV7-9|TRBD2|NA
CASNAGSGSTDTQYF
TGTGCCAGCAATGCAGGTAGCGGGAGCACAGATACGCAGTATTTT
>TRBJ1-1|TRBV5-1|NA|NA
CASSLGRDTKSRDTEAFF
TGCGCCAGCAGCTTGGGCCGGGACACAAAGTCCCGGGACACTGAAGCTTTCTTT
>TRBJ2-1|TRBV9|TRBD2|NA
CASSPGLAGGIYEQFF
TGTGCCAGCAGCCCGGGACTAGCGGGAGGTATATATGAGCAGTTCTTC
>TRBJ1-5|TRBV2|NA|NA
CASKFRGLSEPQHF
TGTGCCAGCAAATTTCGGGGGTTATCAGAGCCCCAGCATTTT
>TRBJ2-7|TRBV9|TRBD2|NA
CASSVGPGLAGDEQYF
TGTGCCAGCAGCGTAGGCCCGGGACTAGCGGGAGACGAGCAGTACTTC
>TRBJ2-2|TRBV29-1|NA|few
CSVVWRAGELFF
TGCAGCGTTGTGTGGCGGGCCGGGGAGCTGTTTTTT
>TRBJ2-7|TRBV4-1|NA|NA
CASSQGGYEQYF
TGCGCCAGCAGCCAAGGAGGATACGAGCAGTACTTC
>TRBJ2-7|TRBV6-5|TRBD2|NA
CASRLWEGYEQYF
TGTGCCAGCAGACTATGGGAGGGATACGAGCAGTACTTC
>TRBJ2-7|TRBV7-2|TRBD2|NA
CASSTSGSYEQYF
TGTGCCAGCAGCACTAGCGGTTCCTACGAGCAGTACTTC
>TRBJ2-1|TRBV9|TRBD2|NA
CASSRRDSGATYNEQFF
TGTGCCAGCAGCCGAAGAGATAGCGGGGCGACCTACAATGAGCAGTTCTTC
>TRBJ2-4|TRBV5-4|NA|NA
CASSLDQFQYF
TGTGCCAGCAGCTTGGACCAGTTTCAGTACTTC
>TRBJ2-3|TRBV2|TRBD2|NA
CASKASGSADTQYF
TGTGCCAGCAAGGCTAGCGGGAGTGCAGATACGCAGTATTTT
>TRBJ2-4|TRBV27|TRBD1|NA
CASSQRQGASAKNIQYF
TGTGCCAGCAGTCAAAGACAGGGGGCGTCGGCCAAAAACATTCAGTACTTC
>TRBJ2-3|TRBV29-1|NA|NA
CSVDRQDTDTQYF
TGCAGCGTTGATCGTCAGGACACAGATACGCAGTATTTT
>TRBJ1-5|TRBV30|TRBD1|NA
CAWSGARNRGTNQPQHF
TGTGCCTGGAGTGGGGCTCGGAACAGGGGAACTAATCAGCCCCAGCATTTT
>TRBJ2-3|TRBV4-2|NA|NA
CASSIGQPTDTQYF
TGTGCCAGCAGCATTGGACAGCCCACAGATACGCAGTATTTT